The clone carrying this T cell receptor (beta chain) was counted once. The sample comes from a study of blood T cell repertoires in COVID-19. As for the study in general: Whether acute or convalescent, the COVID-19 samples came from the United States, Italy and Spain. Sample material is recorded as cDNA or gDNA derived from T cells, B-cell-depleted T cells, or PBMCs.

Original data processing: Amplification from reference gene primers served as the basis for estimated nucleated cell counts. Here immunoSEQ multiplex PCR was the method, and the copy in TCRdb shows in-frame clones only, minus some. V and J calls and clone size are copied from that table; D and trimming were computed from the DNA. The table includes tens of thousands of clones, around 85% detected once. The CDR3 is 14 residues long. Germline-derived CDR1 and CDR2 are SNHLY and FYNNEI. V lost 6 bases to trimming and J lost 0 bases, with 9 bases between them. The receptor was isolated from a man between 65 and 79 years old with acute or convalescent COVID-19. Specimen: peripheral blood. The V and J genes are TRBV2 and TRBJ1-5; maybe TRBD1 (6 bases). For the CDR3, the DNA is TGTGCCAGCAGGGGACAAGTTAGCAATCAGCCCCAGCATTTT. Encoded protein: CASRGQVSNQPQHF. Using reference TRBV2 and TRBJ1-5 for the parts outside the CDR3, the full variable domain is EPEVTQTPSHQVTQMGQEVILRCVPISNHLYFYWYRQILGQKVEFLVSFYNNEISEKSEIFDDQFSVERPDGSNFTLKIRSTKLEDSAMYFCASRGQVSNQPQHFGDGTRLSIL.